A selection of T cell receptor beta chains follows, all from one sample in a study of beta chain features in type 1 diabetes. Assay: immunoSEQ multiplex PCR; the TCRdb copy retains only in-frame clones and omits some. The sample has 200,000 to 250,000 clones; about a tenth are singletons. What was sequenced was central memory CD4+ T cells from blood. These TCRs come from a man aged 18 to 30 in good health. Each CDR3 is given with its conserved first and last residue. D genes are given only for firm matches. Rows may omit the clone size; those that give it use once, few, many or a size class.

12	TRBJ1-4	TRBD1	TRBV2	many	TGTGCCAGCAAAGACAGGGATGAAAAACTGTTTTTT	CASKDRDEKLFF
14	TRBJ2-5	TRBD1	TRBV27	few	TGTGCCAGCAGTTTGAGGGACAGTAAAGAGACCCAGTACTTC	CASSLRDSKETQYF
13	TRBJ1-3	-	TRBV4-3	few	TGCGCCAGCAGTTCGGACAGAGGAAACACCATATATTTT	CASSSDRGNTIYF
13	TRBJ1-1	-	TRBV7-9	-	TGTGCCAGCAGCCTACTGGTCGGTTTTGAAGCTTTCTTT	CASSLLVGFEAFF
16	TRBJ2-3	TRBD1	TRBV7-9	-	TGTGCCAGCAGCCTCGTGACAGGGTCCCCCACAGATACGCAGTATTTT	CASSLVTGSPTDTQYF
13	TRBJ2-7	-	TRBV29-1	few	TGCAGCGGAGGAGAGGCAGGGGCCTACGAGCAGTACTTC	CSGGEAGAYEQYF
16	TRBJ2-3	-	TRBV7-9	few	TGTGCCAGCACCCGGGCGCTAGCGATCCTCACAGATACGCAGTATTTT	CASTRALAILTDTQYF
15	TRBJ2-5	TRBD1	TRBV4-3	once	TGCGCCAGCAGCCGGGGGACAGGGTTGATTGAGACCCAGTACTTC	CASSRGTGLIETQYF
16	TRBJ1-3	TRBD1	TRBV9	many	TGTGCCAGCAGCGTGGCCCAGGGGGCTACTGGAAACACCATATATTTT	CASSVAQGATGNTIYF
15	TRBJ1-3	TRBD1	TRBV27	-	TGTGCCAGCAGTCGGTCAGGGGGCTCTGGAAACACCATATATTTT	CASSRSGGSGNTIYF
15	TRBJ2-5	TRBD1	TRBV19	-	TGTGCCAGTAGTGCGACAGGGCCCAAGGTAGAGACCCAGTACTTC	CASSATGPKVETQYF
14	TRBJ2-2	-	TRBV6-5	-	TGTGCCAGCACAGCAGGGGAGGACACCGGGGAGCTGTTTTTT	CASTAGEDTGELFF
13	TRBJ1-1	-	TRBV25-1	few	TGTGCCAGCAGTGAATATGGGCCAGCTGAAGCTTTCTTT	CASSEYGPAEAFF
16	TRBJ2-1	TRBD1	TRBV16	-	TGTGCCAGCAGCCAACTGGGACAGGCGACCTACAATGAGCAGTTCTTC	CASSQLGQATYNEQFF